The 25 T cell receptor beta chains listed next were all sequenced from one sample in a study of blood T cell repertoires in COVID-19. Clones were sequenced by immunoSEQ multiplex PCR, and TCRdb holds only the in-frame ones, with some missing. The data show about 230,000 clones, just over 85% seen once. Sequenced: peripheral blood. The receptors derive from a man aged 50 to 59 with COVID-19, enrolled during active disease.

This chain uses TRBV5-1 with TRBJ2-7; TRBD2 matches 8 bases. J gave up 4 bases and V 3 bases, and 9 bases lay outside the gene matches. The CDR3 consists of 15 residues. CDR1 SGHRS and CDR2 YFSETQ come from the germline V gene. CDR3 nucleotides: TGCGCCAGCAGCTCCTCCGGCGGGGGGTTTTACGAGCAGTACTTC. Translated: CASSSSGGGFYEQYF.

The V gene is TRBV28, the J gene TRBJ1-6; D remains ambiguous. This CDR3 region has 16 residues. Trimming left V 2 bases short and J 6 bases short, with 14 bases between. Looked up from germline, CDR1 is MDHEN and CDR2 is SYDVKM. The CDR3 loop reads CASSLDRVGLNSPLHF. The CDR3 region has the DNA TGTGCCAGCAGTTTAGACCGTGTGGGCCTTAATTCACCCCTCCACTTT.

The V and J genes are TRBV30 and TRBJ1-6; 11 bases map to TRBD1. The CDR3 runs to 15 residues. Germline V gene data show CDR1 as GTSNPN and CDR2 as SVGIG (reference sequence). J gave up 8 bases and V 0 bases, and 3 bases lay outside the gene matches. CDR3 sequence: CAWSVGGQGDSPLHF. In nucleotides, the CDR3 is TGTGCCTGGAGTGTTGGGGGACAGGGGGATTCACCCCTCCACTTT.

CDR3 loop: CASSEVWAIFSYEQYF. The CDR3 coding sequence is TGTGCCAGCAGTGAAGTTTGGGCCATCTTTTCCTACGAGCAGTACTTC. The chain recombines TRBV6-1 with TRBJ2-7, with D unclear. Germline-derived CDR1 and CDR2 are MNHNS and SASEGT. V was trimmed by 1 base and J by 1 base, leaving 14 bases between them. This CDR3 contains 16 residues.

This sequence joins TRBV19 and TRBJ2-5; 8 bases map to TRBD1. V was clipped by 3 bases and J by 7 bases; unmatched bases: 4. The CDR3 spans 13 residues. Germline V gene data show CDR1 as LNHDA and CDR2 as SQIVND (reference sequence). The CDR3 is CASSIVQGGTQYF. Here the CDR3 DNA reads TGTGCCAGTAGTATCGTACAGGGGGGGACCCAGTACTTC.

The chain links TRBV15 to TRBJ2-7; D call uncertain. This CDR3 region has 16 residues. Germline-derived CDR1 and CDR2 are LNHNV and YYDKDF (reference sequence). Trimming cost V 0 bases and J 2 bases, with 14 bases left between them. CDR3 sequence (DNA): TGTGCCACCAGCAGAGATCCCGACTCCTTCGCCTACGAGCAGTACTTC. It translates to CATSRDPDSFAYEQYF.

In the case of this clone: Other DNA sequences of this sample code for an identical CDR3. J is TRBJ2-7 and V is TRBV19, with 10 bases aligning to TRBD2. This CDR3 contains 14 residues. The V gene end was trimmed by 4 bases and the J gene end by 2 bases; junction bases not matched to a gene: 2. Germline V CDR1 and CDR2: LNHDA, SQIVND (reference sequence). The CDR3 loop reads CASSRTSGTYEQYF. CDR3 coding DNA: TGTGCCAGTAGTAGAACTAGCGGGACCTACGAGCAGTACTTC. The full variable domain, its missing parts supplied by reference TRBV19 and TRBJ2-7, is DGGITQSPKYLFRKEGQNVTLSCEQNLNHDAMYWYRQDPGQGLRLIYYSQIVNDFQKGDIAEGYSVSREKKESFPLTVTSAQKNPTAFYLCASSRTSGTYEQYFGPGTRLTVT.

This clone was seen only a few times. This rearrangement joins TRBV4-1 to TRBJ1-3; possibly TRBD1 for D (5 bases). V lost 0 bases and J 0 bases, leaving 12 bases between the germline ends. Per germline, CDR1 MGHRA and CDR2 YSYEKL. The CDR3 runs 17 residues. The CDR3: CASSQEGGTGSGNTIYF. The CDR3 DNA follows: TGCGCCAGCAGCCAAGAGGGCGGCACAGGCTCTGGAAACACCATATATTTT.

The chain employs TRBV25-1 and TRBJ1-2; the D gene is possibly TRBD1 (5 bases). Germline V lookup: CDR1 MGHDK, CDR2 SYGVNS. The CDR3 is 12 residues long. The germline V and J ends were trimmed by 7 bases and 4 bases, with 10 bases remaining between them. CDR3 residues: CASTGNAYGYTF. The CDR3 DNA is TGTGCCAGCACAGGGAACGCCTATGGCTACACCTTC.

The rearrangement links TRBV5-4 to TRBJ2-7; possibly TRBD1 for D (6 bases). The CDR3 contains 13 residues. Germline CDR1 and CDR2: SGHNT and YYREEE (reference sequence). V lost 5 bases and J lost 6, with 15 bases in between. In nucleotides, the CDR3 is TGTGCCAGCAGTTATAACCAGGGGAGCGAGCAGTACTTC. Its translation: CASSYNQGSEQYF.

CDR3 sequence reads: CASSVQETQYF. The CDR3 coding sequence is TGTGCCAGCAGTGTACAAGAGACCCAGTACTTC. J is TRBJ2-5 and V is TRBV2; D is uncertain. Trimming removed 4 bases from V and 2 bases from J, with 2 bases in between. Germline V lookup: CDR1 SNHLY, CDR2 FYNNEI. CDR3 length: 11 amino acids.

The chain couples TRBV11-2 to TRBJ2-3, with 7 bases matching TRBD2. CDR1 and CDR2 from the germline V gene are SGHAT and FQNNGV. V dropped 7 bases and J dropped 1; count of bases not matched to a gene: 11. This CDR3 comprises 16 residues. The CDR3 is CASTEGRLAGTDTQYF. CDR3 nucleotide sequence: TGTGCCAGCACCGAAGGGAGGCTAGCGGGCACAGATACGCAGTATTTT.

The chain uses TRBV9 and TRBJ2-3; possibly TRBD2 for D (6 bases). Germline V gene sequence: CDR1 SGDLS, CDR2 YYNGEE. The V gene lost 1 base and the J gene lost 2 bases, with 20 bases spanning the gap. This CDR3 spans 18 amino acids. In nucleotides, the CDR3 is TGTGCCAGCAGCGTATTTGGGGGAGGAGGGCCGAACACAGATACGCAGTATTTT. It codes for CASSVFGGGGPNTDTQYF. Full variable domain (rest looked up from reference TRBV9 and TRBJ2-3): DSGVTQTPKHLITATGQRVTLRCSPRSGDLSVYWYQQSLDQGLQFLIQYYNGEERAKGNILERFSAQQFPDLHSELNLSSLELGDSALYFCASSVFGGGGPNTDTQYFGPGTRLTVL.

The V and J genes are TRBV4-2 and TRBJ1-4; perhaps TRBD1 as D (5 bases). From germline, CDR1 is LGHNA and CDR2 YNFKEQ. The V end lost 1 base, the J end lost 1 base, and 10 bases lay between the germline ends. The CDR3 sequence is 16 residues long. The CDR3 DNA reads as TGTGCCAGCAGCCAAGGGCGGGGGGGAACTAATGAAAAACTGTTTTTT. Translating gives CASSQGRGGTNEKLFF.

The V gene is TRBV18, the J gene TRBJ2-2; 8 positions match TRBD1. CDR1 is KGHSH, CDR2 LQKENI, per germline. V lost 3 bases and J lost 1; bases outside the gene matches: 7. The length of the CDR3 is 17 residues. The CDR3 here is CASSPTFRGQNTGELFF. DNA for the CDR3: TGTGCCAGCTCACCTACGTTCAGGGGGCAGAACACCGGGGAGCTGTTTTTT.

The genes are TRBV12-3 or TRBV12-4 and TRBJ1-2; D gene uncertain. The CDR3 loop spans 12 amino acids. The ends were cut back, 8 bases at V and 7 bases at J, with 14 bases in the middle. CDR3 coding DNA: TGTGCCAGCCGTCCCGCGCCGGGTGGCTACACCTTC. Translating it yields CASRPAPGGYTF.

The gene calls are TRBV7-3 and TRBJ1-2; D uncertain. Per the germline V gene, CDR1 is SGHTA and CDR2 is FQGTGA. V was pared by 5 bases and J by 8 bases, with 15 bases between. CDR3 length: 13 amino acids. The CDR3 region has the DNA TGTGCCAGCAGCAACCCCGGAGGAGGGGGCTACACCTTC. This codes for CASSNPGGGGYTF. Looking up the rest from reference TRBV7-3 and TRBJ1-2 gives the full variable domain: GAGVSQTPSNKVTEKGKYVELRCDPISGHTALYWYRQSLGQGPEFLIYFQGTGAADDSGLPNDRFFAVRPEGSVSTLKIQRTERGDSAVYLCASSNPGGGGYTFGSGTRLTVV.

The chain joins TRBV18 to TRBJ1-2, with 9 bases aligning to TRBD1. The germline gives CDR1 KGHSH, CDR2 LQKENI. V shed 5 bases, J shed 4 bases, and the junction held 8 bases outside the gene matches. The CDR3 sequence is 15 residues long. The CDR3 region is CASSRAGQGSYGYTF. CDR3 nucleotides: TGTGCCAGCTCAAGGGCGGGACAGGGCTCCTATGGCTACACCTTC.

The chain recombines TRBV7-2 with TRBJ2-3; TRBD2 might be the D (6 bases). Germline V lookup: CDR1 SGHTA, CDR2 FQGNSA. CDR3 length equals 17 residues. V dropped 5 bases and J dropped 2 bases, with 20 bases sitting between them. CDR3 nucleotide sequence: TGTGCCAGCAGCCCCCGACTGATTAGCGGCTACACAGATACGCAGTATTTT. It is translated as CASSPRLISGYTDTQYF.

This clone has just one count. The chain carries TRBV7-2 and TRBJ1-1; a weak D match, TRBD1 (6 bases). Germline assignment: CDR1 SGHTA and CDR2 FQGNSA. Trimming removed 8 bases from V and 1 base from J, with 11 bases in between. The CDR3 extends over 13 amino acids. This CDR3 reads CASRRGGNTEAFF. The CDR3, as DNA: TGTGCCAGCCGTAGGGGGGGGAACACTGAAGCTTTCTTT.

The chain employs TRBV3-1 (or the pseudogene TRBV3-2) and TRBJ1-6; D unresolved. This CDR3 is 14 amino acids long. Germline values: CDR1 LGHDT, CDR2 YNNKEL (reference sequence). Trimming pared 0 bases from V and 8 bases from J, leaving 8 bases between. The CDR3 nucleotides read TGTGCCAGCAGCCAAGAAGTGGAGGATTCACCCCTCCACTTT. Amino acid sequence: CASSQEVEDSPLHF.

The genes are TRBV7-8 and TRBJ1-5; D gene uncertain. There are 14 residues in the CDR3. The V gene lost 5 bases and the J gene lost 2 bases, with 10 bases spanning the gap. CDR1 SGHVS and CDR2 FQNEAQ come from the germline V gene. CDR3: CASSPAEGNQPQHF. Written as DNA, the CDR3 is TGTGCCAGCAGCCCCGCTGAGGGCAATCAGCCCCAGCATTTT.

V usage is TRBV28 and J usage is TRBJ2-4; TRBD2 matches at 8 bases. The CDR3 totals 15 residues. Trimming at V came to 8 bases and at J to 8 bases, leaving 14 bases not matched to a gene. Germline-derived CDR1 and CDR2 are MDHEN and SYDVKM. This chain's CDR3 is CASGRGGRFYDIQYF. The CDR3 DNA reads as TGTGCCAGCGGGCGGGGCGGGAGGTTTTATGACATTCAGTACTTC.

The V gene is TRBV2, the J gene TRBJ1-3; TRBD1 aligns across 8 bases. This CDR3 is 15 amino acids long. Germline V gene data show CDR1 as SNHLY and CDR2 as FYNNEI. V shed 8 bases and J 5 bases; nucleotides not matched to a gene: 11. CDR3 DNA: TGTGCCAGCCAATCGACAGGGGAAAAGCGAAACACCATATATTTT. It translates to CASQSTGEKRNTIYF. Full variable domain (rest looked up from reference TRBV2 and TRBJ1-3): EPEVTQTPSHQVTQMGQEVILRCVPISNHLYFYWYRQILGQKVEFLVSFYNNEISEKSEIFDDQFSVERPDGSNFTLKIRSTKLEDSAMYFCASQSTGEKRNTIYFGEGSWLTVV.

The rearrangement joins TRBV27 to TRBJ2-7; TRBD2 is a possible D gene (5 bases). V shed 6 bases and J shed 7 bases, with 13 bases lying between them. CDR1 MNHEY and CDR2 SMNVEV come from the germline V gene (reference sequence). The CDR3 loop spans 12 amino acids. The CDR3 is CASSSAGVEQYF. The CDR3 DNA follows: TGTGCCAGCAGCTCCGCCGGGGTGGAGCAGTACTTC.